This T cell receptor beta chain was sequenced during a study of vaccination and CD4 T cells after COVID-19. Noted treatment: roughly 10-day PBMC culture with coronavirus spike peptide pools or control peptides (ViraFEST assay). V lost 5 bases, J lost 7 bases, and 8 bases stayed unmatched. The V gene's germline CDR1 is MNHEY and CDR2 SMNVEV (reference sequence). The CDR3 runs to 15 residues. Scientists ran DNA taken from cultured CD4+ T cells through the Oncomine TCR Beta short-read assay for sequencing. Each CDR3 protein gets one entry after TCRdb re-called the PCR reads with MiXCR. The sample records more than 10,000 distinct CDR3 sequences, 60% to 75% being singletons. About this clonotype itself: Antigen specificity is unknown.

The clonotype comes from a human donor who had recovered from COVID-19. The sequenced sample was CD4+ T cells from blood, cultured in vitro. The V call is TRBV27, the J call TRBJ1-4; 9 nucleotides align to TRBD1. The CDR3 sequence: CASSEQGAMPEKLFF. The CDR3 nucleotides read TGTGCCAGCAGTGAACAGGGGGCCATGCCTGAAAAACTGTTTTTT.